These 19 T cell receptor beta chains were all obtained from the same sample, sequenced in a study of shared clonotypes between healthy human individuals. TCRdb's copy holds only in-frame clones and misses some; the assay was immunoSEQ multiplex PCR. The repertoire includes 550,000 to 850,000 clones, under 80% of them detected once, and over 1.5% sits in the top ten. Material: memory CD4+ T cells sorted from blood. Sample subset: CD45RA-negative fraction. Receptors were obtained from a woman in her twenties or thirties in good health.

The J gene is TRBJ1-2, the V gene TRBV4-2; 8 nucleotides match TRBD1. The CDR3 is 13 amino acids. Unmatched junction bases numbered 6, after V lost 4 bases and J lost 8 bases. Germline V gene data show CDR1 as LGHNA and CDR2 as YNFKEQ. The CDR3, as DNA: TGTGCCAGCAGCCGCGGACAGGGTGGAGGCTACACCTTC. Amino acids: CASSRGQGGGYTF.

The rearrangement uses TRBV5-1 and TRBJ1-2; 10 bases line up with TRBD1. Germline loops: CDR1 SGHRS, CDR2 YFSETQ. This CDR3 is 18 amino acids long. V was clipped by 4 bases and J by 3 bases; unmatched bases: 15. The CDR3 spells CASSQTRDRGNMYYGYTF. The CDR3 nucleotides read TGCGCCAGCAGCCAGACCCGGGACAGGGGAAATATGTACTATGGCTACACCTTC.

The chain links TRBV6-1 to TRBJ1-5; 10 bases agree with TRBD1. Germline V gene data show CDR1 as MNHNS and CDR2 as SASEGT. The CDR3 spans 14 residues. V trimming: 4 bases; J trimming: 6 bases; junction bases outside the gene matches: 3. CDR3 nucleotide sequence: TGTGCCAGCAGTGGACAGGGGGCAGTTCAGCCCCAGCATTTT. Amino acid sequence: CASSGQGAVQPQHF.

The J gene is TRBJ2-7, the V gene TRBV18, with D maybe TRBD1 (6 bases). The CDR3 has 15 amino acids. Germline assignment: CDR1 KGHSH and CDR2 LQKENI. The V end was cut by 2 bases, the J end by 0 bases, with 11 bases between. Here the CDR3 DNA reads TGTGCCAGCTCACCAGGGAACAGGGACTCCTACGAGCAGTACTTC. Encoded protein: CASSPGNRDSYEQYF.

V usage is TRBV5-1 and J usage is TRBJ2-1, with a possible D match to TRBD1 (5 bases). Germline V gene data show CDR1 as SGHRS and CDR2 as YFSETQ. V gave up 5 bases and J gave up 9 bases, with 12 bases separating them. The CDR3 runs 12 residues. CDR3 loop: CASRGIGAEQFF. CDR3 sequence (DNA): TGCGCCAGCAGGGGGATTGGGGCTGAGCAGTTCTTC. Full variable domain (outside the CDR3, taken from reference TRBV5-1 and TRBJ2-1): KAGVTQTPRYLIKTRGQQVTLSCSPISGHRSVSWYQQTPGQGLQFLFEYFSETQRNKGNFPGRFSGRQFSNSRSEMNVSTLELGDSALYLCASRGIGAEQFFGPGTRLTVL.

This chain links TRBV7-9 with TRBJ2-7; D unresolved. V dropped 2 bases and J dropped 3 bases, with 11 bases sitting between them. Germline lookup yields CDR1 SEHNR and CDR2 FQNEAQ (reference sequence). The CDR3 contains 14 residues. The CDR3 nucleotides are TGTGCCAGCAGCTTATCAGCAGCCATCTACGAGCAGTACTTC. This codes for CASSLSAAIYEQYF. The whole variable domain, filled in from reference TRBV7-9 and TRBJ2-7, reads DTGVSQNPRHKITKRGQNVTFRCDPISEHNRLYWYRQTLGQGPEFLTYFQNEAQLEKSRLLSDRFSAERPKGSFSTLEIQRTEQGDSAMYLCASSLSAAIYEQYFGPGTRLTVT.

V is TRBV5-1 and J is TRBJ1-3; no firm D call. The V end lost 4 bases, the J end lost 0 bases, and 5 bases lay between the germline ends. The CDR3 has 13 residues. Germline V lookup: CDR1 SGHRS, CDR2 YFSETQ. CDR3 in amino acids: CASSDGSGNTIYF. The CDR3 bases are TGCGCCAGCAGCGACGGCTCTGGAAACACCATATATTTT.

V is TRBV7-9 and J is TRBJ1-1; D is possibly TRBD1 (6 bases). CDR3 length equals 16 residues. From germline, CDR1 is SEHNR and CDR2 FQNEAQ (reference sequence). V was clipped by 5 bases and J by 5 bases, with 21 bases between them. As DNA, the CDR3 is TGTGCCAGCAGCCCACCGGACAGACCGCGGGGAACTGAAGCTTTCTTT. Encoded protein: CASSPPDRPRGTEAFF. The variable domain in full, with the rest retrieved from reference TRBV7-9 and TRBJ1-1, is DTGVSQNPRHKITKRGQNVTFRCDPISEHNRLYWYRQTLGQGPEFLTYFQNEAQLEKSRLLSDRFSAERPKGSFSTLEIQRTEQGDSAMYLCASSPPDRPRGTEAFFGQGTRLTVV.

The chain links TRBV2 to TRBJ1-5, with D possibly being TRBD1 (6 bases). Trimming pared 6 bases from V and 0 bases from J, leaving 12 bases between. The CDR3 runs to 15 residues. Looked up from germline, CDR1 is SNHLY and CDR2 is FYNNEI. In nucleotides, the CDR3 is TGTGCCAGCAGGAAGGGGGGATATAGCAATCAGCCCCAGCATTTT. Its translation: CASRKGGYSNQPQHF.

CDR3: CASSNTQGYEQFF. In DNA, the CDR3 is TGTGCCAGCAGCAATACGCAGGGATATGAGCAGTTCTTC. The chain employs TRBV7-9 and TRBJ2-1; possibly TRBD1 for D (5 bases). The germline gives CDR1 SEHNR, CDR2 FQNEAQ (reference sequence). V was trimmed by 5 bases and J by 8 bases, leaving 13 bases between them. CDR3 length: 13 residues.

This clone was seen just once. At the DNA level, this CDR3 is encoded by other sequences in the same sample as well. This chain links TRBV28 with TRBJ1-4; no clear D gene. The CDR3 is 14 amino acids. V gave up 6 bases and J gave up 0 bases, with 8 bases separating them. Germline V CDR1 and CDR2: MDHEN, SYDVKM. CDR3 in DNA: TGTGCCAGCAGCCGGCCGGCAACTAATGAAAAACTGTTTTTT. Translating gives CASSRPATNEKLFF.

The V gene is TRBV4-1, the J gene TRBJ1-2, with 8 bases lining up with TRBD1. The germline gives CDR1 MGHRA, CDR2 YSYEKL. The CDR3 consists of 18 residues. Losses at the gene ends were 3 bases for V and 3 bases for J; bases not matched to a gene: 15. CDR3 DNA: TGCGCCAGCAGCCAGGTGCGGACAGGGTTACTGAGCTACTATGGCTACACCTTC. It translates to CASSQVRTGLLSYYGYTF.

The chain recombines TRBV5-6 with TRBJ2-3; perhaps D is TRBD1 or TRBD2 (5 bases each). Germline V lookup: CDR1 SGHDT, CDR2 YYEEEE. V lost 3 bases and J lost 4, with 15 bases in between. The CDR3 extends over 15 amino acids. DNA of the CDR3: TGTGCCAGCAGCTCCTGGGGGTATGGTTCAGATACGCAGTATTTT. Its translation is CASSSWGYGSDTQYF.

The rearrangement uses TRBV4-1 and TRBJ2-1, with D perhaps TRBD1 (5 bases). The V gene lost 5 bases and the J gene lost 10 bases, with 18 bases spanning the gap. The CDR3 sequence is 14 residues long. Germline lookup yields CDR1 MGHRA and CDR2 YSYEKL. The CDR3 spells CASSFHPLQGEQFF. CDR3 DNA sequence: TGCGCCAGCAGCTTTCACCCCCTCCAGGGAGAGCAGTTCTTC.

This clone came up once. The V and J genes are TRBV6-1 and TRBJ2-5; 9 bases map to TRBD1. From germline, CDR1 is MNHNS and CDR2 SASEGT. V was pared by 5 bases and J by 5 bases, with 9 bases of the junction left unmatched. The CDR3 length is 15 residues. The CDR3 here is CASSLDRGGGETQYF. Here the CDR3 DNA reads TGTGCCAGCAGTTTGGACAGGGGAGGAGGGGAGACCCAGTACTTC.

This clone occurred a few times. The chain recombines TRBV4-1 with TRBJ2-7; possibly TRBD1 or TRBD2 for D (5 bases each). The CDR3 has 14 residues. In germline, CDR1 is MGHRA, CDR2 YSYEKL. The germline V and J ends were trimmed by 8 bases and 2 bases, with 16 bases remaining between them. The CDR3 bases are TGCGCCAGCTGCGAGAGGGACCTCGCCTACGAGCAGTACTTC. Translation: CASCERDLAYEQYF.

This chain links TRBV28 with TRBJ2-3; 12 bases are shared with TRBD1. V shed 8 bases and J 6 bases; nucleotides not matched to a gene: 6. The CDR3 is 14 amino acids. Germline CDR1 MDHEN, CDR2 SYDVKM. For the CDR3, the DNA is TGTGCCAGCGGGGACAGGGGGCGTGTGGATACGCAGTATTTT. Translation: CASGDRGRVDTQYF. Looking up the rest from reference TRBV28 and TRBJ2-3 gives the full variable domain: DVKVTQSSRYLVKRTGEKVFLECVQDMDHENMFWYRQDPGLGLRLIYFSYDVKMKEKGDIPEGYSVSREKKERFSLILESASTNQTSMYLCASGDRGRVDTQYFGPGTRLTVL.

The chain combines TRBV2 with TRBJ2-3; 14 nucleotides line up with TRBD2. This CDR3 has 16 residues. V was pared by 6 bases and J by 4 bases, with 6 bases of the junction left unmatched. The germline V gene encodes CDR1 SNHLY and CDR2 FYNNEI. CDR3 amino acids: CASSPEGLAGADTQYF. CDR3 DNA: TGTGCCAGCAGCCCAGAGGGACTAGCGGGAGCAGATACGCAGTATTTT.

This rearrangement joins TRBV11-2 to TRBJ2-5, with D hard to call. Germline V gene sequence: CDR1 SGHAT, CDR2 FQNNGV. V gave up 1 base and J gave up 11 bases, with 8 bases separating them. The CDR3 covers 11 residues. The CDR3 loop reads CASSLGGTQYF. In nucleotides, the CDR3 is TGTGCCAGCAGCTTAGGCGGTACTCAGTACTTC.